This T cell receptor beta chain was observed in a study of regulatory T cells in long-lasting Graves disease. Researchers made TCR beta libraries by using iRepertoire HTBI primers and running Arm-PCR on CDR3 regions. TCRdb itself ran the multiplex PCR reads through MiXCR, one entry per CDR3 protein. In the table there are about 300,000 distinct CDR3 sequences, more than 20% of which are singletons. This clonotype was counted between two and nine times. Its antigen remains unidentified. Study conclusions and caveats: Sharing of public clonotypes was greater in persistent patients (over 2,500) than in new patients (fewer than 1,000). Persistent Graves' patients showed less TCR diversity than newly diagnosed ones.

Time point reported: persistent/refractory GD, antithyroid drugs over 5 years with positive TRAb. RNA extracted from PBMCs served as the sequencing template. The peripheral blood volume drawn was roughly 8.7 milliliters, and it was collected into EDTA tubes. Here the sequenced sample was peripheral blood mononuclear cells (PBMCs), taken when the disease was refractory, from a patient treated with antithyroid drugs. The receptor was derived from a female donor with Graves disease.

CDR3 protein: CASSASSTGRETQYF. In DNA, the CDR3 is TGCGCCAGCAGCGCAAGTTCGACAGGGCGAGAGACCCAGTACTTC. V and J are TRBV5-1 and TRBJ2-5, with 7 bases lining up with TRBD1. The trim removed 4 bases at V and 4 bases at J, leaving 10 bases unmatched. The CDR3 is 15 amino acids. Germline V gives CDR1 SGHRS, CDR2 YFSETQ.